This T cell receptor beta chain derives from a study of T cell responses to AZD1222 COVID-19 vaccine (dated by TCRdb to the early 2020s). With respect to the entire study: TCR sequencing covered roughly 230 trial participants: 207 given two doses of AZD1222 and 26 given two doses of MenACWY control vaccine. Trial participants were enrolled by age into subgroups of 18-55, 56-69 and 70-plus years, and around 150, 28 and 57 TCR-sequenced participants, respectively, were included in these subgroups.

Beyond this particular receptor, the publication reports: Conclusions about previously exposed vaccinees were limited because only a handful of AZD1222 recipients were SARS-CoV-2 seropositive at baseline. Epitopes outside the regions mutated in the B.1.351 and B.1.1.7 variants were reportedly recognized by nearly half of the unique spike-specific TCRs. The vaccine-associated CD4 TCRs covered the entire spike protein, and the dominant responses fell in regions 160-218 and 743-854. Because no samples from the day 14 peak response were available, repertoires could be characterized only after the peak T cell response. In the small 56-69-year group, the increase in depth fell short of significance, most likely because of low power. A significant rise in spike-specific TCR breadth and depth was observed after two AZD1222 doses relative to day 0 and relative to MenACWY recipients. Participants were mostly white British and included more females than males, and it was suggested by the authors that clonal diversity may have been underestimated.

This specimen's time point label, per the study, means: about 28 days (+/-7) after the second vaccine dose. The treatment or condition label, as the study defines it: meningococcal conjugate vaccine given as trial control. Vaccinee samples came from UK trials COV001 and COV002, including a single-blind randomized controlled phase 2/3 trial of AZD1222 (ChAdOx1 nCoV-19) in healthy adults. For TCRbeta chain sequencing, PBMC samples from trial participants were taken at day 0 and at day 28 after the second dose. Points on this clone: What this receptor recognizes is not known. Base quality data are lacking; no much larger clone is found one base away.

The CDR3 regions of human TCRbeta chains were analyzed by immunosequencing. The authors' analysis ran thus. TCRs in the repertoires were compared against a reference library of SARS-CoV-2-specific TCRs that had been generated with the MIRA antigen-specificity platform. Breadth meant the fraction of unique TCRs that were SARS-CoV-2-associated, whereas depth meant the fraction of total T cells that were SARS-CoV-2-associated. Each spike-specific TCR was assigned to its reactive spike region and to a CD4 or CD8 class using the MIRA data. Log10-transformed breadth and depth values were compared by one-way ANOVA with Sidak's multiple comparisons tests. The table comes from immuneACCESS by way of TCRdb, which keeps in-frame sequences with V and J called. Part of the clones is missing from these tables; in studies checked, under half for an unresolved V gene and the rest for unknown reasons. V and J calls and clone size are copied from that table; D and trimming were computed from the DNA. This sample gives around 200,000 clones in total; 80% to 95% of them show up just once. Around 0.97% of the sample lies in the top ten.

The TCR comes from an adult who received the MenACWY meningococcal vaccine as a control. The source material was peripheral blood, sampled 28 days after the second dose of the MenACWY control vaccine.

The nucleotide sequence reads as follows: TGTGCCAGCAGCTTAACGGCGGGGTTCTCTGGAAACACCATATATTTT. It is translated as CASSLTAGFSGNTIYF. Rearrangement joined TRBV11-2 to TRBJ1-3, with the D segment identity uncertain. The germline V gene encodes CDR1 SGHAT and CDR2 FQNNGV. The CDR3 spans 16 residues, from the cysteine through the phenylalanine. CDR3 DNA only is kept here, 48 bases in frame from base 1. Trimming costs V 2 bases and J 0 bases, and their ends lie 11 bases apart.